The 2 T cell receptor beta chains presented below share a single source sample, sequenced in a study of blood T cell repertoires in COVID-19. Measured with immunoSEQ multiplex PCR; TCRdb has only the in-frame clones, and not every one. In the table there are about 230,000 clones, 65% to 90% of which are singletons. Sequencing used peripheral blood. These receptors all stem from a woman in her 40s who had recovered from COVID-19.

The J gene is TRBJ2-1, the V gene TRBV9, with 9 bases lining up with TRBD2. Unmatched junction bases numbered 15, after V lost 4 bases and J lost 4 bases. Germline-derived CDR1 and CDR2 are SGDLS and YYNGEE. This CDR3 has 18 residues. This CDR3 is CASSQRRDSGGNYNEQFF. DNA of the CDR3: TGTGCCAGCAGCCAAAGAAGAGACAGCGGGGGGAATTACAATGAGCAGTTCTTC. Full variable domain (remainder filled in from reference TRBV9 and TRBJ2-1): DSGVTQTPKHLITATGQRVTLRCSPRSGDLSVYWYQQSLDQGLQFLIQYYNGEERAKGNILERFSAQQFPDLHSELNLSSLELGDSALYFCASSQRRDSGGNYNEQFFGPGTRLTVL.

V gene TRBV7-8 combines with J gene TRBJ2-4; 14 nucleotides align to TRBD2. The CDR3 loop spans 16 amino acids. Germline-derived CDR1 and CDR2 are SGHVS and FQNEAQ. The V and J ends lost 7 bases and 6 bases, in that order; junction bases with no gene match: 8. In DNA, the CDR3 is TGTGCCAGCACCGCCGGGACTAGCGGGGGAGGAAACATTCAGTACTTC. Translating it yields CASTAGTSGGGNIQYF.